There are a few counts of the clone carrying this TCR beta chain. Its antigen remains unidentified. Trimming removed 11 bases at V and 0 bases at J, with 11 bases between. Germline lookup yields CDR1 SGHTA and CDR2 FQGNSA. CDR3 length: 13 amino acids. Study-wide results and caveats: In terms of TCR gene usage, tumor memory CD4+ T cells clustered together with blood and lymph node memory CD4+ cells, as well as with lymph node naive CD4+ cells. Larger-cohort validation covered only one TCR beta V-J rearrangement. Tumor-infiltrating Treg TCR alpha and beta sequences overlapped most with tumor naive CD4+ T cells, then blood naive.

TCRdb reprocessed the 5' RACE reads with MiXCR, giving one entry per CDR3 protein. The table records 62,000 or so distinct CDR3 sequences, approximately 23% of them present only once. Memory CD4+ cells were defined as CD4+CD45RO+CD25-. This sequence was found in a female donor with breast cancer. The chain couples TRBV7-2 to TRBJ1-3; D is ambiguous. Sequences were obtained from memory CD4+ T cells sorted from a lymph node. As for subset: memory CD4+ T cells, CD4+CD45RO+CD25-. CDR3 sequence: CAGQEDSGNTIYF. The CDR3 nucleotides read TGTGCCGGCCAGGAGGACTCTGGAAACACCATATATTTT. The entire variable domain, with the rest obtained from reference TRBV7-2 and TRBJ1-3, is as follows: GAGVSQSPSNKVTEKGKDVELRCDPISGHTALYWYRQSLGQGLEFLIYFQGNSAPDKSGLPSDRFSAERTGGSVSTLTIQRTQQEDSAVYLCAGQEDSGNTIYFGEGSWLTVV.